The 26 T cell receptor beta chains below were found in one sample sequenced in a study of control samples from healthy donors and cancer patients. TCRdb's table, derived via immunoSEQ multiplex PCR, lists solely in-frame clones and lacks some. The profile shows 170,000 or so clones, under 95% of them singletons. Material: blood. Every receptor here comes from a woman younger than 35 in good health.

The chain joins TRBV5-6 to TRBJ2-6, with 7 bases aligning to TRBD2. The V segment lost 4 bases and the J segment 0 bases; nucleotides outside the gene matches: 10. Germline values: CDR1 SGHDT, CDR2 YYEEEE. CDR3 length: 18 residues. This chain's CDR3 is CASSRPGGRLSGANVLTF. CDR3 coding DNA: TGTGCCAGCAGCCGGCCGGGGGGACGTCTCTCTGGGGCCAACGTCCTGACTTTC.

The chain couples TRBV20-1 to TRBJ2-1, with 9 bases lining up with TRBD2. The V and J ends lost 3 bases and 1 base, in that order; junction bases with no gene match: 22. Germline assignment: CDR1 DFQATT and CDR2 SNEGSKA (reference sequence). The CDR3 covers 21 residues. CDR3 sequence reads: CSASLILAGGPISRSYNEQFF. The CDR3, as DNA: TGCAGTGCTAGTCTTATACTGGCGGGAGGGCCGATATCCAGGTCCTACAATGAGCAGTTCTTC.

CDR3 loop: CASSPPLGAGANVLTF. CDR3 nucleotide sequence: TGTGCCAGCTCACCACCCTTAGGGGCTGGGGCCAACGTCCTGACTTTC. V and J are TRBV18 and TRBJ2-6; D might be TRBD1 (5 bases). Germline CDR1 is KGHSH and CDR2 is LQKENI. The CDR3 contains 16 residues. V lost 0 bases to trimming and J lost 2 bases, with 8 bases between them.

As DNA, the CDR3 is TGTGCCAGCACCAACAATCTAGCGGGAGCAAAGAGCCTTAGCACAGATACGCAGTATTTT. Translating it yields CASTNNLAGAKSLSTDTQYF. The genes are TRBV2 and TRBJ2-3; 10 bases match TRBD2. Trimming took 7 bases from V and 0 from J; bases not matched to a gene: 19. Germline CDR1 reads SNHLY; CDR2 reads FYNNEI. The CDR3 totals 20 residues.

The J gene is TRBJ2-7, the V gene TRBV2; D might be TRBD1 (6 bases). The CDR3 loop spans 15 amino acids. Looked up from germline, CDR1 is SNHLY and CDR2 is FYNNEI. With 6 bases removed from V and 3 bases from J, the gap between germline ends came to 18 bases. The CDR3 sequence: CASRFDRNPLYEQYF. As DNA, the CDR3 is TGTGCCAGCAGGTTCGACAGGAACCCTCTCTACGAGCAGTACTTC.

This chain joins TRBV29-1 and TRBJ2-1; 9 nucleotides align to TRBD1. V trimming: 5 bases; J trimming: 0 bases; junction bases outside the gene matches: 5. Germline V gives CDR1 SQVTM, CDR2 ANQGSEA. The CDR3 runs to 15 residues. This chain's CDR3 is CSVHPGQGSYNEQFF. The CDR3 region has the DNA TGCAGCGTTCATCCGGGACAGGGCTCCTACAATGAGCAGTTCTTC.

The chain employs TRBV24-1 and TRBJ2-3; no firm D call. CDR3 length equals 12 residues. V lost 1 base to trimming and J lost 6 bases, with 4 bases between them. Germline V gives CDR1 KGHDR, CDR2 SFDVKD. The CDR3 is CATSDFEDTQYF. CDR3 sequence (DNA): TGTGCCACCAGTGATTTCGAGGATACGCAGTATTTT.

The rearrangement links TRBV7-2 to TRBJ1-2, with 9 bases aligning to TRBD1. Looked up from germline, CDR1 is SGHTA and CDR2 is FQGNSA. This CDR3 is built from 15 residues. V shed 4 bases and J 3 bases; nucleotides not matched to a gene: 6. Written as DNA, the CDR3 is TGTGCCAGCAGCTCGGGACAGGGATACGACTATGGCTACACCTTC. It is translated as CASSSGQGYDYGYTF. Full variable domain (remainder filled in from reference TRBV7-2 and TRBJ1-2): GAGVSQSPSNKVTEKGKDVELRCDPISGHTALYWYRQSLGQGLEFLIYFQGNSAPDKSGLPSDRFSAERTGGSVSTLTIQRTQQEDSAVYLCASSSGQGYDYGYTFGSGTRLTVV.

The rearrangement uses TRBV15 and TRBJ2-1; TRBD2 aligns across 7 bases. This CDR3 comprises 16 residues. V shed 5 bases and J 2 bases; nucleotides not matched to a gene: 9. The V gene's germline CDR1 is LNHNV and CDR2 YYDKDF (reference sequence). As DNA, the CDR3 is TGTGCCACCAGCGTCCCTGGGGCGGGAGCCTACAATGAGCAGTTCTTC. This gives the protein CATSVPGAGAYNEQFF.

J is TRBJ2-7 and V is TRBV10-2; D uncertain. This CDR3 is built from 12 residues. The germline CDR1 and CDR2 sequences are WSHSY and SAAADI. With 2 bases removed from V and 3 bases from J, the gap between germline ends came to 5 bases. CDR3 amino acids: CASSERYYEQYF. CDR3 nucleotide sequence: TGCGCCAGCAGTGAGAGGTACTACGAGCAGTACTTC.

This clone showed up just once. This sequence joins TRBV4-1 and TRBJ1-2; the D is unclear. The CDR3 is made up of 15 amino acids. Trimming removed 1 base at V and 0 bases at J, with 9 bases between. Germline CDR1 MGHRA, CDR2 YSYEKL. CDR3 protein: CASSQVDGSNYGYTF. The DNA of the CDR3 is TGCGCCAGCAGCCAAGTTGATGGTTCTAACTATGGCTACACCTTC.

This chain links TRBV12-3 or TRBV12-4 with TRBJ1-5; unclear D gene. This CDR3 region has 12 residues. V dropped 2 bases and J dropped 9 bases, with 8 bases sitting between them. CDR3 nucleotides: TGTGCCAGCAGTTTATTCGCTGGGCCCCAGCATTTT. Amino acid sequence: CASSLFAGPQHF.

In nucleotides, the CDR3 is TGTGCCAGCAGCACTGGCCAGGGGGAAAAACTGTTTTTT. Translating it yields CASSTGQGEKLFF. The chain combines TRBV7-3 with TRBJ1-4; a weak D match, TRBD1 (6 bases). CDR1 SGHTA and CDR2 FQGTGA come from the germline V gene. V lost 5 bases and J lost 8, with 12 bases in between. This CDR3 has 13 residues.

In the case of this clone: Other DNA sequences within the sample encode an identical CDR3. The gene calls are TRBV7-2 and TRBJ1-4; D unresolved. Germline CDR1 reads SGHTA; CDR2 reads FQGNSA. The CDR3 is made up of 18 amino acids. The V end lost 4 bases, the J end lost 3 bases, and 21 bases lay between the germline ends. The CDR3: CASSSSITQRRANEKLFF. For the CDR3, the DNA is TGTGCCAGCAGCTCTTCAATTACACAACGACGGGCTAATGAAAAACTGTTTTTT. The full variable domain, with the rest looked up from reference TRBV7-2 and TRBJ1-4, is GAGVSQSPSNKVTEKGKDVELRCDPISGHTALYWYRQSLGQGLEFLIYFQGNSAPDKSGLPSDRFSAERTGGSVSTLTIQRTQQEDSAVYLCASSSSITQRRANEKLFFGSGTQLSVL.

The chain carries TRBV3-1 (or the pseudogene TRBV3-2) and TRBJ2-7; 9 bases agree with TRBD1. CDR1 is LGHDT and CDR2 is YNNKEL in the germline V gene (reference sequence). V lost 3 bases, J lost 1 base, and 7 bases stayed unmatched. The CDR3 length is 16 residues. CDR3 amino acids: CASSQRQGEVSYEQYF. DNA for the CDR3: TGTGCCAGCAGCCAGAGACAGGGGGAGGTTTCCTACGAGCAGTACTTC.

The genes are TRBV21-1 and TRBJ1-2; the table gives TRBD1 as D, unverified against the DNA. TRBV21-1 is a documented pseudogene. The CDR3 has 18 residues. In DNA, the CDR3 is TGTGCCAGCAGCAAAAGGTCTAGGAAGAGAGGGGGCAACTATGGCTACACCTTC. Protein sequence: CASSKRSRKRGGNYGYTF.

The chain has TRBV18 and TRBJ1-1; 7 bases line up with TRBD1. V lost 0 bases to trimming and J lost 4 bases; unmatched junction nucleotides: 2. Germline V gene lookup returns CDR1 KGHSH and CDR2 LQKENI. This CDR3 has 14 amino acids. DNA for the CDR3: TGTGCCAGCTCACCACCAGGGGGCATCACTGAAGCTTTCTTT. Protein product: CASSPPGGITEAFF. The full variable domain, completed using reference TRBV18 and TRBJ1-1, is NAGVMQNPRHLVRRRGQEARLRCSPMKGHSHVYWYRQLPEEGLKFMVYLQKENIIDESGMPKERFSAEFPKEGPSILRIQQVVRGDSAAYFCASSPPGGITEAFFGQGTRLTVV.

The chain couples TRBV6-5 to TRBJ1-1; a possible D gene is TRBD1 (6 bases). This CDR3 has 13 residues. Germline assignment: CDR1 MNHEY and CDR2 SVGAGI. The germline V and J ends were trimmed by 10 bases and 3 bases, with 15 bases remaining between them. CDR3 amino acids: CAIQRGGHTEAFF. CDR3 sequence (DNA): TGTGCCATCCAACGTGGGGGGCACACTGAAGCTTTCTTT.

The gene calls are TRBV27 and TRBJ1-2; 9 bases match TRBD1. J was trimmed by 4 bases and V by 3 bases; bases with no gene match: 0. Germline CDR1 is MNHEY and CDR2 is SMNVEV (reference sequence). The CDR3 extends over 13 amino acids. The CDR3 nucleotides read TGTGCCAGCAGTTTGACAGGGGGCTATGGCTACACCTTC. It encodes CASSLTGGYGYTF.

The rearrangement links TRBV4-1 to TRBJ1-1; no reliable D call. V was clipped by 2 bases and J by 1 base, with 14 bases between them. Germline-derived CDR1 and CDR2 are MGHRA and YSYEKL. The CDR3 covers 16 residues. CDR3 amino acids: CASSQPKGLGNTEAFF. The CDR3 DNA reads TGCGCCAGCAGCCAACCCAAAGGGTTGGGGAACACTGAAGCTTTCTTT.

This sequence joins TRBV18 and TRBJ1-5; D remains unclear. Trimming cost V 1 base and J 0 bases, with 16 bases left between them. The CDR3 sequence is 18 residues long. Germline CDR1 reads KGHSH; CDR2 reads LQKENI. The CDR3 DNA follows: TGTGCCAGCTCACCACGGCCGACCGGGCAGAATAGCAATCAGCCCCAGCATTTT. Amino acids: CASSPRPTGQNSNQPQHF.

This rearrangement joins TRBV7-2 to TRBJ1-4; D is ambiguous. The germline V gene encodes CDR1 SGHTA and CDR2 FQGNSA. V dropped 1 base and J dropped 13 bases, with 10 bases sitting between them. The CDR3 totals 12 residues. CDR3 DNA sequence: TGTGCCAGCAGCTTAGAAGGAATTCGACTGTTTTTT. This translates into CASSLEGIRLFF.

This clone was detected once. The chain couples TRBV28 to TRBJ2-5; 7 nucleotides line up with TRBD2. CDR1 MDHEN and CDR2 SYDVKM come from the germline V gene. Trimming cost V 2 bases and J 3 bases; bases outside gene matches: 0. The CDR3 is 13 residues long. Here the CDR3 reads CASSLGGEETQYF. CDR3 in DNA: TGTGCCAGCAGTTTAGGGGGGGAAGAGACCCAGTACTTC.

V usage is TRBV21-1 and J usage is TRBJ1-2. TRBV21-1 is classified as a pseudogene. CDR3 length equals 11 residues. CDR3 in amino acids: CASEGNYGYTF. For the CDR3, the DNA is TGTGCCAGCGAAGGGAACTATGGCTACACCTTC.

The chain joins TRBV6-5 to TRBJ2-3, with 9 positions matching TRBD2. CDR1 is MNHEY and CDR2 is SVGAGI in the germline V gene. The CDR3 extends over 15 amino acids. J lost 2 bases, V lost 8 bases, and 8 bases had no gene match. The CDR3 region has the DNA TGTGCCAGCGGCGGAACTAGCGGGTTCACAGATACGCAGTATTTT. Residues: CASGGTSGFTDTQYF.

This sequence joins TRBV10-2 and TRBJ1-1; D is unresolved. V lost 2 bases to trimming and J lost 0 bases, with 7 bases between them. The germline gives CDR1 WSHSY, CDR2 SAAADI. CDR3 length equals 14 residues. Written as DNA, the CDR3 is TGCGCCAGCAGTGAGCCTGGATTGAACACTGAAGCTTTCTTT. It encodes CASSEPGLNTEAFF.